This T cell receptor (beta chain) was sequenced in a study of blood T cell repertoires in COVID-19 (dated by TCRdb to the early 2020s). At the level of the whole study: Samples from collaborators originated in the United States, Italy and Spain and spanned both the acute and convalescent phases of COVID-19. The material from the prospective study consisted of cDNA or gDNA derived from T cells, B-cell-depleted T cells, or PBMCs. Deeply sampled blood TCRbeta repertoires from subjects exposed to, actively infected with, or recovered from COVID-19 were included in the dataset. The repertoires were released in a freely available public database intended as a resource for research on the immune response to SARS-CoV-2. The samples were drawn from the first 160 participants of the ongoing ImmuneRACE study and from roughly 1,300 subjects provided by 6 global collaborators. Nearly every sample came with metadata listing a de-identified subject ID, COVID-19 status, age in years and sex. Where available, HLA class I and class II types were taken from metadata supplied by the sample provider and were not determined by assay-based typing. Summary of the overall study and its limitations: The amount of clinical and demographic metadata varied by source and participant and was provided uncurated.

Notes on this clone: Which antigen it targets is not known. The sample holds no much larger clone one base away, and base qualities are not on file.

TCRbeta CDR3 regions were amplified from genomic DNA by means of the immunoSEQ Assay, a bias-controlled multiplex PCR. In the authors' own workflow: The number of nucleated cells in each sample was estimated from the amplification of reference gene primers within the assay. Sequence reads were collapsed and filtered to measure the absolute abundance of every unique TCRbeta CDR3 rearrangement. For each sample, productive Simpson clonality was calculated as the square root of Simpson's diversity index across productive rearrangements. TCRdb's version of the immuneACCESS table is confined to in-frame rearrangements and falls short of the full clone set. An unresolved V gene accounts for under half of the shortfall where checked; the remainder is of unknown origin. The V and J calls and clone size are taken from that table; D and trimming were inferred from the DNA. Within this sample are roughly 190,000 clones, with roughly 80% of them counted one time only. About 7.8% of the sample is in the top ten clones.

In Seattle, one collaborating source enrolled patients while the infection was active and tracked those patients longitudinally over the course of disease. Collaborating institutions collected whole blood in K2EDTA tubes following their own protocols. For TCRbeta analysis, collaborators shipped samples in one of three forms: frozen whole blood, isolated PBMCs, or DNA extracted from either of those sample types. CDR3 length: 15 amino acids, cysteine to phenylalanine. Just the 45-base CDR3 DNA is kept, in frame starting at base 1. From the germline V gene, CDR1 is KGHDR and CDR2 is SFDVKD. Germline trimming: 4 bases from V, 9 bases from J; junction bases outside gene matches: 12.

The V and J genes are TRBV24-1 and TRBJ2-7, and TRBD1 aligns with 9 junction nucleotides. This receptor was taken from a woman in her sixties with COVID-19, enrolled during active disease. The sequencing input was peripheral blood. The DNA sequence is TGTGCCACCAGTGAGGGGGGACAGGGAGGGACTGCGCAGTACTTC. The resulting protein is CATSEGGQGGTAQYF.